What follows are 20 T cell receptor beta chains derived from one specimen sequenced in a study of T cell responses to AZD1222 COVID-19 vaccine. Clones were read by immunoSEQ multiplex PCR, and TCRdb kept only the in-frame ones, dropping some. The sample has about 130,000 clones, 88% seen once. Specimen: peripheral blood, collected on day 0 of AZD1222 vaccination. These receptors originate from an adult in good health.

The chain links TRBV19 to TRBJ2-2, with 7 bases that match TRBD2. V was pared by 6 bases and J by 2 bases, with 6 bases of the junction left unmatched. This CDR3 is 15 amino acids long. From germline, CDR1 is LNHDA and CDR2 SQIVND (reference sequence). The CDR3 DNA is TGTGCCAGTAGGAGCAGCGGGGTTAACACCGGGGAGCTGTTTTTT. Its translation: CASRSSGVNTGELFF.

J is TRBJ2-1 and V is TRBV11-2, with 8 bases matching TRBD2. The CDR3 totals 18 residues. Unmatched junction bases numbered 15, after V lost 2 bases and J lost 6 bases. Per the germline V gene, CDR1 is SGHAT and CDR2 is FQNNGV. Here the CDR3 DNA reads TGTGCCAGCAGCTTATTGGGACTAGGGGTGGGGGTCGGCAATGAGCAGTTCTTC. This sequence encodes CASSLLGLGVGVGNEQFF.

The CDR3 DNA reads as TGTGCCAGCAGCTTGCGGCCGAGTACCTACAATGAGCAGTTCTTC. Translation gives CASSLRPSTYNEQFF. This chain uses TRBV5-6 with TRBJ2-1; D call uncertain. V lost 1 base and J 2 bases, leaving 10 bases between the germline ends. CDR1 SGHDT and CDR2 YYEEEE come from the germline V gene. CDR3 length: 15 amino acids.

The chain links TRBV20-1 to TRBJ1-4; a weak D match, TRBD1 (5 bases). The germline V gene encodes CDR1 DFQATT and CDR2 SNEGSKA (reference sequence). The CDR3 runs 10 residues. Between the trimmed V and J ends, which lost 5 bases and 13 bases, there was a span of 11 bases. This chain's CDR3 is CSAVGGGLFF. The CDR3 coding sequence is TGCAGTGCTGTCGGGGGGGGACTGTTTTTT.

The chain links TRBV9 to TRBJ2-1; 9 bases align to TRBD1. J lost 4 bases, V lost 2 bases, and 7 bases had no gene match. Per the germline V gene, CDR1 is SGDLS and CDR2 is YYNGEE. The length of the CDR3 is 16 residues. CDR3 amino acids: CASSVTGTGTYNEQFF. In DNA form, the CDR3 reads TGTGCCAGCAGCGTGACCGGGACAGGGACATACAATGAGCAGTTCTTC.

The genes are TRBV19 and TRBJ1-4, with unresolved D. The germline V gene has CDR1 LNHDA and CDR2 SQIVND (reference sequence). This CDR3 region has 15 residues. V lost 6 bases, J lost 3 bases, and 14 bases lay in between. The CDR3, as DNA: TGTGCCAGTAGGGACCACACGGGCTCTAATGAAAAACTGTTTTTT. The encoded protein is CASRDHTGSNEKLFF.

This clone was detected a few times. The chain employs TRBV3-1 (or the pseudogene TRBV3-2) and TRBJ1-5, with TRBD1 as a possible D gene (5 bases). V lost 4 bases, J lost 1 base, and 26 bases lay in between. Germline CDR1 is LGHDT and CDR2 is YNNKEL (reference sequence). There are 20 residues in the CDR3. The CDR3 here is CASSLTFGRQGILSNQPQHF. The DNA of the CDR3 is TGTGCCAGCAGCCTCACCTTTGGCAGGCAGGGAATTTTGAGCAATCAGCCCCAGCATTTT.

This clone came up once. This chain uses TRBV10-3 with TRBJ2-2, with 9 nucleotides matching TRBD1. The J segment lost 4 bases and the V segment lost 3 bases, leaving 3 bases of the junction unmatched. The CDR3 extends over 15 amino acids. From germline, CDR1 is ENHRY and CDR2 SYGVKD. The CDR3: CAISEQGALTGELFF. CDR3 DNA sequence: TGTGCCATCAGTGAACAGGGGGCCCTCACCGGGGAGCTGTTTTTT.

This chain joins TRBV5-6 and TRBJ2-7; 7 bases are shared with TRBD1. The ends lost 3 bases at V and 0 bases at J; junction bases unmatched: 0. This CDR3 region has 13 residues. Germline V gene lookup returns CDR1 SGHDT and CDR2 YYEEEE. CDR3 sequence reads: CASSWTGSYEQYF. CDR3 nucleotides: TGTGCCAGCAGCTGGACAGGCTCCTACGAGCAGTACTTC.

This chain joins TRBV19 and TRBJ1-2, with unresolved D. Per germline, CDR1 LNHDA and CDR2 SQIVND (reference sequence). V lost 5 bases and J lost 8, with 12 bases in between. The length of the CDR3 is 12 residues. The CDR3 sequence: CASSSGRSGYTF. The CDR3 coding sequence is TGTGCCAGTAGTTCTGGCAGATCGGGCTACACCTTC.

This chain joins TRBV7-3 and TRBJ2-7, with TRBD1 as a possible D gene (6 bases). Germline V lookup: CDR1 SGHTA, CDR2 FQGTGA. This CDR3 region has 13 residues. V dropped 2 bases and J dropped 3 bases, with 8 bases sitting between them. The CDR3 sequence is CASSLHRVYEQYF. In DNA, the CDR3 is TGTGCCAGCAGCTTACACAGGGTCTACGAGCAGTACTTC. Drawing the rest from reference TRBV7-3 and TRBJ2-7, the complete variable domain is GAGVSQTPSNKVTEKGKYVELRCDPISGHTALYWYRQSLGQGPEFLIYFQGTGAADDSGLPNDRFFAVRPEGSVSTLKIQRTERGDSAVYLCASSLHRVYEQYFGPGTRLTVT.

The genes are TRBV18 and TRBJ2-7, with 13 bases that match TRBD2. Germline V lookup: CDR1 KGHSH, CDR2 LQKENI. The CDR3 runs 15 residues. The J segment lost 7 bases and the V segment lost 3 bases, leaving 6 bases of the junction unmatched. In DNA, the CDR3 is TGTGCCAGCTCACCCGGACTAGCGGGAGTTGGAGAGCAGTACTTC. The encoded protein is CASSPGLAGVGEQYF.

The count of this clone is one. The V call is TRBV6-1, the J call TRBJ2-7; 8 positions match TRBD1. Germline V gives CDR1 MNHNS, CDR2 SASEGT. This CDR3 spans 19 amino acids. The junction had 19 bases not matched to a gene; V was cut back by 4 bases and J by 2 bases. The CDR3 sequence is CASSALTGGSFSGPYEQYF. The CDR3 bases are TGTGCCAGCAGTGCCTTAACAGGGGGGTCTTTTAGCGGCCCCTACGAGCAGTACTTC.

V usage is TRBV7-2 and J usage is TRBJ1-6; D might be TRBD1 (5 bases). This CDR3 spans 17 amino acids. Germline loops: CDR1 SGHTA, CDR2 FQGNSA. V shed 3 bases and J shed 0 bases, with 12 bases lying between them. This chain's CDR3 is CASSFRAGSSYNSPLHF. CDR3 nucleotide sequence: TGTGCCAGCAGCTTTCGGGCAGGGAGCTCCTATAATTCACCCCTCCACTTT. Full variable domain (rest looked up from reference TRBV7-2 and TRBJ1-6): GAGVSQSPSNKVTEKGKDVELRCDPISGHTALYWYRQSLGQGLEFLIYFQGNSAPDKSGLPSDRFSAERTGGSVSTLTIQRTQQEDSAVYLCASSFRAGSSYNSPLHFGNGTRLTVT.

The V call is TRBV5-1, the J call TRBJ1-5; D not certain. CDR1 and CDR2 from the germline V gene are SGHRS and YFSETQ. V was shortened by 5 bases and J by 10 bases, with 13 bases between the two germline ends. The CDR3 loop spans 12 amino acids. CDR3 residues: CASRGEGGPQHF. Here the CDR3 DNA reads TGCGCCAGCAGGGGCGAGGGTGGCCCCCAGCATTTT.

The rearrangement links TRBV9 to TRBJ1-2, with D perhaps TRBD1 (6 bases). Germline V gene sequence: CDR1 SGDLS, CDR2 YYNGEE. Trimming cost V 4 bases and J 8 bases, with 15 bases left between them. The CDR3 has 13 residues. The CDR3 protein is CASSQGSAKGYTF. CDR3 DNA: TGTGCCAGCAGCCAGGGGTCAGCTAAAGGCTACACCTTC.

V gene TRBV11-2 combines with J gene TRBJ1-5, with 7 bases fitting TRBD1. CDR3 length: 15 residues. Per the germline V gene, CDR1 is SGHAT and CDR2 is FQNNGV. Trimming cost V 3 bases and J 4 bases; bases outside gene matches: 6. The CDR3 DNA follows: TGTGCCAGCAGCTTCGGCAGGGGGGGTAATCAGCCCCAGCATTTT. It is translated as CASSFGRGGNQPQHF.

The chain is built from TRBV2 and TRBJ2-3; TRBD2 aligns across 11 bases. Per the germline V gene, CDR1 is SNHLY and CDR2 is FYNNEI. The length of the CDR3 is 15 residues. Trimming took 4 bases from V and 2 from J; bases not matched to a gene: 2. The CDR3 DNA follows: TGTGCCAGCAGTGCACTAGCGGGGGCCACAGATACGCAGTATTTT. This codes for CASSALAGATDTQYF. Complete variable domain (other parts from reference TRBV2 and TRBJ2-3): EPEVTQTPSHQVTQMGQEVILRCVPISNHLYFYWYRQILGQKVEFLVSFYNNEISEKSEIFDDQFSVERPDGSNFTLKIRSTKLEDSAMYFCASSALAGATDTQYFGPGTRLTVL.

The chain employs TRBV30 and TRBJ2-2; 7 bases agree with TRBD2. Germline V gene sequence: CDR1 GTSNPN, CDR2 SVGIG (reference sequence). Trimming at V came to 6 bases and at J to 6 bases, leaving 4 bases not matched to a gene. This CDR3 has 12 amino acids. The CDR3: CACTAGAGELFF. For the CDR3, the DNA is TGTGCCTGTACGGCGGGGGCCGGGGAGCTGTTTTTT.

V is TRBV19 and J is TRBJ1-5; tentatively, D is TRBD1 (5 bases). Germline CDR1 reads LNHDA; CDR2 reads SQIVND (reference sequence). The V end was cut by 5 bases, the J end by 7 bases, with 12 bases between. This CDR3 region has 13 residues. CDR3 DNA sequence: TGTGCCAGTAGTCAGGGTATTGCGCAGCCCCAGCATTTT. This gives the protein CASSQGIAQPQHF.